This T cell receptor beta chain originates from a study of graft-versus-host responses after intestinal transplantation. Study information: Multivisceral, liver-intestinal, or isolated intestinal transplants were given to recipients. All recipients were given anti-thymocyte globulin induction, and tacrolimus and steroids were then administered for around three years. General study results and limits: In recipient marrow, GvH clones were found, and some appeared first in ileum or blood.

Clones were read by immunoSEQ multiplex PCR, and TCRdb kept only the in-frame ones, dropping some. Among 80,000 to 90,000 clones listed, approximately 87% were seen once. Deletions cut 5 bases from V and 4 bases from J, with 18 bases between. This CDR3 spans 16 amino acids. From germline, CDR1 is SGHVS and CDR2 FQNEAQ. This clone was seen only once. Its antigen is unknown. This clonotype was obtained from a human donor who received an intestinal transplant. Source: unstimulated CD4+ T cells sorted from spleen or lymph node cells, taken before intestinal transplant. This rearrangement joins TRBV7-8 to TRBJ2-1, with D perhaps matching TRBD1 (6 bases). The CDR3 bases are TGTGCCAGCAGCCCCGCACCGGGACATCTTTACAATGAGCAGTTCTTC. This sequence encodes CASSPAPGHLYNEQFF.